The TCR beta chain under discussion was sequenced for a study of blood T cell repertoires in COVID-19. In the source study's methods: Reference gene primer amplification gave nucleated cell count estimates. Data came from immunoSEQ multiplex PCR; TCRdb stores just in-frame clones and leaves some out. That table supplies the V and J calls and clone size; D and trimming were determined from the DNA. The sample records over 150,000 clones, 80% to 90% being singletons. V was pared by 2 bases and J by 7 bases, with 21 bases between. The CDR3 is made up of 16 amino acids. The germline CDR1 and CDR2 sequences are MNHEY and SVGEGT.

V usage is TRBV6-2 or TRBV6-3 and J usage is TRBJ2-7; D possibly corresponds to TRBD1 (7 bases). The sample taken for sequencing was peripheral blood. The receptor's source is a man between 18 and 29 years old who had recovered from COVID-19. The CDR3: CASSYRGDRALEEQYF. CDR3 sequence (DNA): TGTGCCAGCAGTTACCGCGGGGACAGAGCCTTAGAGGAGCAGTACTTC.